This T cell receptor beta chain was captured by sequencing in a study of blood T cell repertoires in COVID-19. Study details: Italy, Spain and the United States were the sources of the convalescent and acute COVID-19 samples.

This clone was observed once. There are 15 residues in the CDR3. Germline lookup yields CDR1 MNHNS and CDR2 SASEGT. Trimming cost V 2 bases and J 4 bases; bases outside gene matches: 5. The study recruited exposed participants who had met a COVID-19 case within 2 weeks before entry. Per the original data handling: Reference gene primer amplification gave estimated nucleated cell counts. Using immunoSEQ multiplex PCR, the repertoire was profiled, and TCRdb retains in-frame clones only, with some absent. D and trimming come from the DNA, and the V and J calls and clone size come from that table. The sample comprises some 240,000 clones, around 90% of which are singletons, and 3% to 3.5% rests with the top ten.

Sample: PBMCs or T cells enriched from blood (not recorded which). The TCR was taken from a woman aged 35 to 49 who had been exposed to COVID-19. The J gene is TRBJ1-2, the V gene TRBV6-1; 9 nucleotides match TRBD1. The CDR3, as DNA: TGTGCCAGCAGTGAAACAGGACAGGGGTCCTATGGCTACACCTTC. It yields the protein CASSETGQGSYGYTF.